Following are 29 T cell receptor beta chains from one sample sequenced in a study of shared T cell receptors in the human thymus. Sequencing used immunoSEQ multiplex PCR; TCRdb keeps in-frame clones, though not all of them. The repertoire includes approximately 580,000 clones, about 84% of them detected once, and roughly 0.013% sits in the top ten. This sample was also put to use in a study of human thymus T cells.

The specimen was thymocytes. The receptors here all came from a boy younger than two with a congenital heart defect.

V usage is TRBV28 and J usage is TRBJ2-3, with D maybe TRBD2 (6 bases). Per germline, CDR1 MDHEN and CDR2 SYDVKM. V was clipped by 5 bases and J by 1 base, with 16 bases between them. The CDR3 is made up of 16 amino acids. The CDR3 coding sequence is TGTGCCAGCAGTCCCGAGACTAGGAGGGGCACAGATACGCAGTATTTT. Its translation: CASSPETRRGTDTQYF.

The chain couples TRBV4-2 to TRBJ1-3; maybe TRBD1 (6 bases). This CDR3 has 16 amino acids. From germline, CDR1 is LGHNA and CDR2 YNFKEQ. V was cut by 3 bases and J by 1 base, with 13 bases left in between. CDR3 amino acids: CASSQTNTGSGNTIYF. The CDR3 nucleotides read TGTGCCAGCAGCCAGACAAATACAGGGTCTGGAAACACCATATATTTT.

J is TRBJ2-7 and V is TRBV5-1; 7 bases line up with TRBD1. Germline CDR1 and CDR2: SGHRS and YFSETQ. Trimming took 5 bases from V and 0 from J; bases not matched to a gene: 5. The CDR3 loop spans 14 amino acids. The CDR3 spells CASSSGQASYEQYF. CDR3 DNA: TGCGCCAGCAGTTCTGGACAGGCCTCCTACGAGCAGTACTTC.

This chain's CDR3 is CASSQGPGRSDRSNTEAFF. The CDR3 DNA sequence: TGCGCCAGCAGCCAAGGGCCAGGTCGATCAGACAGGTCTAACACTGAAGCTTTCTTT. The chain couples TRBV4-3 to TRBJ1-1, with a weak D call TRBD1 (6 bases). CDR3 size: 19 residues. Trimming shortened V by 1 base and J by 2 bases, and 23 bases separated the two germline ends. Germline CDR1 is LGHNA and CDR2 is YSLEER.

This rearrangement joins TRBV2 to TRBJ2-1; TRBD1 matches at 9 bases. Trimming removed 7 bases from V and 7 bases from J; junction bases left unmatched: 5. This CDR3 comprises 13 residues. CDR1 and CDR2 from the germline V gene are SNHLY and FYNNEI. The DNA for the CDR3 is TGTGCCAGCACCGGACAGGGGCGGAATGAGCAGTTCTTC. Translating gives CASTGQGRNEQFF.

The V gene is TRBV2, the J gene TRBJ1-1; TRBD1 aligns across 9 bases. Trimming cost V 3 bases and J 5 bases; bases outside gene matches: 13. Per germline, CDR1 SNHLY and CDR2 FYNNEI. The CDR3 extends over 17 amino acids. In DNA, the CDR3 is TGTGCCAGCAGTGATACGTGGAGGCGGGACAGGGTGACTGAAGCTTTCTTT. Translated, it gives CASSDTWRRDRVTEAFF.

V usage is TRBV5-1 and J usage is TRBJ2-7; TRBD2 matches at 10 bases. From germline, CDR1 is SGHRS and CDR2 YFSETQ. CDR3 length: 14 residues. The CDR3 protein is CATSWTSGSYEQYF. CDR3 nucleotides: TGCGCAACGTCGTGGACTAGCGGCTCCTACGAGCAGTACTTC. Filled out from reference TRBV5-1 and TRBJ2-7, the complete variable domain reads KAGVTQTPRYLIKTRGQQVTLSCSPISGHRSVSWYQQTPGQGLQFLFEYFSETQRNKGNFPGRFSGRQFSNSRSEMNVSTLELGDSALYLCATSWTSGSYEQYFGPGTRLTVT.

The CDR3 DNA follows: TGCGCCAGCAGCCAAAAAAGGCTAGCAGACGGGGCAGATACGCAGTATTTT. This codes for CASSQKRLADGADTQYF. This chain uses TRBV4-3 with TRBJ2-3, with D maybe TRBD2 (5 bases). Germline V lookup: CDR1 LGHNA, CDR2 YSLEER. The CDR3 consists of 17 residues. V shed 2 bases and J shed 4 bases, with 19 bases lying between them.

The rearrangement links TRBV29-1 to TRBJ2-5; 9 nucleotides agree with TRBD1. This CDR3 is 14 amino acids long. The V gene end was trimmed by 7 bases and the J gene end by 4 bases; junction bases not matched to a gene: 10. Germline CDR1 and CDR2: SQVTM and ANQGSEA. The CDR3 sequence is CSAVPGQGGETQYF. The CDR3 region has the DNA TGCAGCGCTGTCCCGGGACAGGGCGGAGAGACCCAGTACTTC. Supplemented by reference TRBV29-1 and TRBJ2-5, the full variable domain reads SAVISQKPSRDICQRGTSLTIQCQVDSQVTMMFWYRQQPGQSLTLIATANQGSEATYESGFVIDKFPISRPNLTFSTLTVSNMSPEDSSIYLCSAVPGQGGETQYFGPGTRLLVL.

The chain has TRBV6-4 and TRBJ2-1; 9 bases are a match to TRBD2. CDR1 is MRHNA and CDR2 is SNTAGT in the germline V gene. Trimming removed 9 bases from V and 7 bases from J; junction bases left unmatched: 13. The CDR3 is 15 residues long. Here the CDR3 reads CASSRIAGVGNEQFF. The CDR3 DNA reads TGTGCCAGTAGCCGAATAGCGGGAGTGGGGAATGAGCAGTTCTTC.

A word on this clone: The germline gene is not matched at one end of the junction; a read error may be the cause. The J gene is TRBJ2-3, the V gene TRBV27; unclear D gene. The CDR3 sequence is 16 residues long. Germline V CDR1 and CDR2: MNHEY, SMNVEV (reference sequence). The CDR3 loop is CASSLSPSGATNTQYF. CDR3 nucleotide sequence: TGTGCCAGCAGTTTATCTCCCAGTGGAGCCACAAATACGCAGTATTTT.

The chain combines TRBV20-1 with TRBJ1-2; D is unresolved. The CDR3 consists of 10 residues. V lost 5 bases and J 6 bases, leaving 7 bases between the germline ends. Germline CDR1 reads DFQATT; CDR2 reads SNEGSKA (reference sequence). The CDR3, as DNA: TGCAGTGCTCTACAGAATGGCTACACCTTC. Protein: CSALQNGYTF.

V usage is TRBV11-2 and J usage is TRBJ2-7; D may be TRBD2 (7 bases). The CDR3 spans 19 residues. With 5 bases removed from V and 7 bases from J, the gap between germline ends came to 33 bases. The V gene's germline CDR1 is SGHAT and CDR2 FQNNGV. CDR3 sequence (DNA): TGTGCCAGCAGCCTAGGGGGGCCTCATTGGGTGGGAGGGTCGAGGGAGCAGTACTTC. This encodes CASSLGGPHWVGGSREQYF.

The V and J genes are TRBV4-1 and TRBJ2-7, with 10 nucleotides matching TRBD2. Trimming took 2 bases from V and 7 from J; bases not matched to a gene: 17. Germline assignment: CDR1 MGHRA and CDR2 YSYEKL. The CDR3 loop spans 18 amino acids. The chain's CDR3 is CASSQKSSGSRGFGEQYF. DNA for the CDR3: TGCGCCAGCAGCCAAAAATCTAGCGGGAGTAGAGGTTTCGGTGAGCAGTACTTC.

In its sample, this clone was seen once. The chain links TRBV29-1 to TRBJ2-7, with 9 bases matching TRBD2. Germline CDR1 SQVTM, CDR2 ANQGSEA. After removal of 1 base from V and 8 bases from J, the junction contained 12 bases not matched to a gene. The CDR3 spans 15 residues. The DNA of the CDR3 is TGCAGCGTTGAAGGTCCGGTTAGCGGGAGTCCTCAGCAGTACTTC. Protein product: CSVEGPVSGSPQQYF.

This clone was recorded a few times. The chain employs TRBV6-5 and TRBJ2-1; 9 positions match TRBD2. CDR3 length: 13 residues. Per germline, CDR1 MNHEY and CDR2 SVGAGI. Germline trimming cut 9 bases from V and 7 bases from J; bases unmatched to any gene: 7. The CDR3: CASSAGGGNEQFF. The CDR3 DNA follows: TGTGCCAGTTCGGCGGGAGGGGGAAATGAGCAGTTCTTC.

V gene TRBV4-3 combines with J gene TRBJ2-2; 11 positions agree with TRBD2. J gave up 6 bases and V 1 base, and 4 bases lay outside the gene matches. Germline V gene data show CDR1 as LGHNA and CDR2 as YSLEER. The CDR3 sequence is 16 residues long. This chain's CDR3 is CASSQVASGRPGELFF. The CDR3 DNA reads TGCGCCAGCAGCCAAGTAGCTAGCGGGAGGCCCGGGGAGCTGTTTTTT.

The chain has TRBV14 and TRBJ1-2, with D hard to call. This CDR3 region has 13 residues. Germline V CDR1 and CDR2: SGHDN, FVKESK. V shed 4 bases and J shed 4 bases, with 10 bases lying between them. CDR3 nucleotide sequence: TGTGCCAGCAGCCTACGACAACTCTATGGCTACACCTTC. Protein sequence: CASSLRQLYGYTF.

The J gene is TRBJ1-1, the V gene TRBV15, with unresolved D. Germline V gives CDR1 LNHNV, CDR2 YYDKDF (reference sequence). V was pared by 0 bases and J by 7 bases, with 12 bases between. CDR3 length: 14 residues. The CDR3 sequence is CATSRDSKEGEAFF. The CDR3 region has the DNA TGTGCCACCAGCAGAGATTCCAAGGAGGGTGAAGCTTTCTTT. Variable domain in full (rest from reference TRBV15 and TRBJ1-1): DAMVIQNPRYQVTQFGKPVTLSCSQTLNHNVMYWYQQKSSQAPKLLFHYYDKDFNNEADTPDNFQSRRPNTSFCFLDIRSPGLGDTAMYLCATSRDSKEGEAFFGQGTRLTVV.

The J gene is TRBJ2-1, the V gene TRBV5-6; 7 bases map to TRBD2. Germline V gives CDR1 SGHDT, CDR2 YYEEEE. CDR3 length: 17 amino acids. V shed 2 bases and J 0 bases; nucleotides not matched to a gene: 8. The CDR3 DNA sequence: TGTGCCAGCAGCTTTAGATATAGCGGGTCCTCCTACAATGAGCAGTTCTTC. Amino acid sequence: CASSFRYSGSSYNEQFF. Together with reference TRBV5-6 and TRBJ2-1, the CDR3 gives the full variable domain: DAGVTQSPTHLIKTRGQQVTLRCSPKSGHDTVSWYQQALGQGPQFIFQYYEEEERQRGNFPDRFSGHQFPNYSSELNVNALLLGDSALYLCASSFRYSGSSYNEQFFGPGTRLTVL.

CDR3 bases: TGTGCCAGTCACGTGTACCGGACAGGGAATGAAAAACTGTTTTTT. Protein: CASHVYRTGNEKLFF. The chain uses TRBV6-1 and TRBJ1-4; TRBD1 aligns across 8 bases. CDR1 is MNHNS and CDR2 is SASEGT in the germline V gene. Unmatched junction bases numbered 11, after V lost 9 bases and J lost 5 bases. The CDR3 is 15 amino acids.

The rearrangement joins TRBV7-2 to TRBJ1-1; the match to TRBD1 covers 7 bases. There are 15 residues in the CDR3. The ends lost 5 bases at V and 1 base at J; junction bases unmatched: 7. Germline V gives CDR1 SGHTA, CDR2 FQGNSA. The CDR3 DNA follows: TGTGCCAGCAGCCCAGGGACAGAGGAGAACACTGAAGCTTTCTTT. Protein product: CASSPGTEENTEAFF.

A note on this clone: In the same sample, other DNA sequences code for this CDR3. V and J are TRBV27 and TRBJ2-7, with D possibly being TRBD2 (6 bases). This CDR3 region has 15 residues. Germline-derived CDR1 and CDR2 are MNHEY and SMNVEV (reference sequence). V was trimmed by 7 bases and J by 2 bases, leaving 18 bases between them. The CDR3 loop reads CASKSRRDATYEQYF. The DNA for the CDR3 is TGTGCCAGCAAATCCAGGCGGGATGCCACCTACGAGCAGTACTTC.

The V and J genes are TRBV4-2 and TRBJ1-1; weak D call: TRBD1 (5 bases). Per germline, CDR1 LGHNA and CDR2 YNFKEQ. The CDR3 covers 15 residues. V lost 4 bases and J lost 4, with 16 bases in between. CDR3 sequence: CASSPTRGTGTEAFF. The CDR3 DNA reads TGTGCCAGCAGCCCGACCCGGGGGACGGGCACTGAAGCTTTCTTT.

This rearrangement joins TRBV14 to TRBJ2-5; 7 bases are a match to TRBD2. V was pared by 4 bases and J by 5 bases, with 7 bases of the junction left unmatched. Germline lookup yields CDR1 SGHDN and CDR2 FVKESK. CDR3 size: 14 residues. The CDR3 nucleotides read TGTGCCAGCAGCCCCTCGACTAGCAACGAGACCCAGTACTTC. Amino acids: CASSPSTSNETQYF. Together with reference TRBV14 and TRBJ2-5, the CDR3 gives the full variable domain: EAGVTQFPSHSVIEKGQTVTLRCDPISGHDNLYWYRRVMGKEIKFLLHFVKESKQDESGMPNNRFLAERTGGTYSTLKVQPAELEDSGVYFCASSPSTSNETQYFGPGTRLLVL.

This chain's CDR3 is CASRGRGPTYEQYF. The CDR3 coding sequence is TGTGCCAGCAGGGGGAGGGGACCTACCTACGAGCAGTACTTC. This rearrangement joins TRBV6-1 to TRBJ2-7; 7 positions match TRBD2. Germline V gives CDR1 MNHNS, CDR2 SASEGT. The CDR3 spans 14 residues. Losses at the gene ends were 6 bases for V and 2 bases for J; bases not matched to a gene: 7.

This rearrangement joins TRBV30 to TRBJ2-2; D gene unclear. V was clipped by 1 base and J by 1 base, with 7 bases between them. CDR3 length: 14 residues. CDR1 and CDR2 from the germline V gene are GTSNPN and SVGIG (reference sequence). The CDR3 DNA follows: TGTGCCTGGAGTGCTGGCTTGAACACCGGGGAGCTGTTTTTT. Translating gives CAWSAGLNTGELFF.

The chain has TRBV4-1 and TRBJ2-3, with D perhaps matching TRBD2 (5 bases). This CDR3 has 17 amino acids. From germline, CDR1 is MGHRA and CDR2 YSYEKL. V gave up 4 bases and J gave up 0 bases, with 17 bases separating them. The CDR3 reads CASSRPERGRSTDTQYF. For the CDR3, the DNA is TGCGCCAGCAGCCGCCCAGAGAGAGGGCGCAGCACAGATACGCAGTATTTT.

This chain uses TRBV7-8 with TRBJ2-7; D is perhaps TRBD2 (6 bases). The CDR3 spans 14 residues. Trimming stripped 1 base from V and 0 bases from J, with 7 bases between. The germline gives CDR1 SGHVS, CDR2 FQNEAQ. CDR3 coding DNA: TGTGCCAGCAGCTTAGTCGGGAGCTCCTACGAGCAGTACTTC. It codes for CASSLVGSSYEQYF. The entire variable domain, with the rest obtained from reference TRBV7-8 and TRBJ2-7, is as follows: GAGVSQSPRYKVAKRGQDVALRCDPISGHVSLFWYQQALGQGPEFLTYFQNEAQLDKSGLPSDRFFAERPEGSVSTLKIQRTQQEDSAVYLCASSLVGSSYEQYFGPGTRLTVT.